One and the same sample provided the 30 T cell receptor beta chains below, sequenced in a study of T cells after yellow fever vaccination. TCRdb fed the 5' RACE reads into MiXCR, producing one record per CDR3 protein. The sample has roughly 170,000 distinct CDR3 sequences, approximately 6.2% seen once; the top ten hold 2.9%. Sequencing used CD4+ T cells sorted from PBMCs, obtained on the day of the first yellow fever vaccination. These receptors were taken from a man younger than 30 who received the YFV17D yellow fever vaccine.

A few counts support this clonotype. The V call is TRBV7-2, the J call TRBJ2-5; 10 bases map to TRBD2. The CDR3 runs 15 residues. Germline V gene lookup returns CDR1 SGHTA and CDR2 FQGNSA. With 8 bases clipped from V and 4 bases from J, the junction kept 10 bases outside the gene matches. CDR3: CASGRSGGAGETQYF. Here the CDR3 DNA reads TGTGCCAGCGGCCGAAGCGGGGGGGCAGGAGAGACCCAGTACTTC.

This clonotype was seen once. This clone may be a read error of a much larger clone one base away. J is TRBJ2-2 and V is TRBV5-5; 7 bases fit TRBD1. CDR3 length equals 14 residues. The junction had 2 bases not matched to a gene; V was cut back by 6 bases and J by 0 bases. Germline V gene lookup returns CDR1 SGHKS and CDR2 YYEKEE (reference sequence). As DNA, the CDR3 is TGTGCCAGCATTGGGACAGCGAACACCGGGGAGCTGTTTTTT. It encodes CASIGTANTGELFF.

This clonotype was observed many times. The rearrangement uses TRBV7-9 and TRBJ2-6; no clear D. Germline V lookup: CDR1 SEHNR, CDR2 FQNEAQ (reference sequence). This CDR3 region has 14 residues. V lost 4 bases and J lost 0, with 4 bases in between. Written as DNA, the CDR3 is TGTGCCAGCAGCTGGCCCTCTGGGGCCAACGTCCTGACTTTC. It is translated as CASSWPSGANVLTF.

This clonotype was seen ten or more times. This chain connects TRBV7-2 to TRBJ2-5; TRBD2 agrees at 7 bases. The V gene end was trimmed by 3 bases and the J gene end by 5 bases; junction bases not matched to a gene: 0. CDR1 is SGHTA, CDR2 FQGNSA, per germline. The CDR3 has 12 residues. CDR3 protein: CASSFSGETQYF. For the CDR3, the DNA is TGTGCCAGCAGCTTTAGCGGGGAGACCCAGTACTTC.

This clonotype was detected only a few times. Written as DNA, the CDR3 is TGTGCCAGCAGCCAAGAACTTGCGACGAGCACAGATACGCAGTATTTT. Amino acid sequence: CASSQELATSTDTQYF. The chain joins TRBV14 to TRBJ2-3; D unresolved. Per germline, CDR1 SGHDN and CDR2 FVKESK. The CDR3 extends over 16 amino acids. V dropped 0 bases and J dropped 0 bases, with 10 bases sitting between them.

This clonotype turned up a few times. V is TRBV2 and J is TRBJ1-1, with D maybe TRBD1 (6 bases). This CDR3 comprises 17 residues. The germline CDR1 and CDR2 sequences are SNHLY and FYNNEI. V was cut by 0 bases and J by 6 bases, with 20 bases left in between. The CDR3 DNA is TGTGCCAGCAGTGAAGCGGGGATTCGGGGGGCGCGGCCTGAAGCTTTCTTT. It is translated as CASSEAGIRGARPEAFF.

Worth noting for this clonotype: The junction shows a germline mismatch at one end, possibly a read error. The chain is built from TRBV4-2 and TRBJ2-1; D tentatively fits TRBD1 or TRBD2 (7 bases each). The CDR3 contains 16 residues. Germline V gene data show CDR1 as LGHNA and CDR2 as YNFKEQ. The CDR3 sequence: CASSRPPYDREGGLVF. In DNA, the CDR3 is TGTGCCAGCAGCCGACCACCATACGACAGGGAGGGGGGACTGGTCTTC.

This chain uses TRBV18 with TRBJ1-1; the D gene is possibly TRBD1 (6 bases). Deletions cut 4 bases from V and 1 base from J, with 10 bases between. Germline CDR1 is KGHSH and CDR2 is LQKENI. The CDR3 is 14 amino acids. The CDR3 nucleotides read TGTGCCAGCTCACTTTCGGACAGGAACACTGAAGCTTTCTTT. Translation gives CASSLSDRNTEAFF.

This clonotype came up many times. J is TRBJ2-7 and V is TRBV10-3, with 12 bases fitting TRBD2. Trimming took 6 bases from V and 7 from J; bases not matched to a gene: 13. This CDR3 spans 16 amino acids. In germline, CDR1 is ENHRY, CDR2 SYGVKD. CDR3 sequence reads: CAIRPLLAGGMGEQYF. CDR3 DNA sequence: TGTGCCATCAGGCCTTTACTAGCGGGGGGAATGGGTGAGCAGTACTTC.

This clonotype was counted a few times. The chain links TRBV6-5 to TRBJ2-1; D is uncertain. CDR3 length: 15 amino acids. Trimming removed 2 bases at V and 3 bases at J, with 11 bases between. Per germline, CDR1 MNHEY and CDR2 SVGAGI. CDR3 in amino acids: CASSYRQAVYNEQFF. In DNA, the CDR3 is TGTGCCAGCAGTTACCGGCAGGCGGTCTACAATGAGCAGTTCTTC.

This clonotype was seen ten or more times. This chain connects TRBV20-1 to TRBJ2-1; 7 positions match TRBD1. This CDR3 spans 13 amino acids. Looked up from germline, CDR1 is DFQATT and CDR2 is SNEGSKA (reference sequence). V lost 3 bases and J lost 12; bases outside the gene matches: 11. The CDR3 reads CSASRGSLSGQFF. In DNA, the CDR3 is TGCAGTGCTAGCAGGGGGAGCCTCTCGGGGCAGTTCTTC.

Many counts were recorded for this clonotype. The CDR3 region is CASSQNLAGEQFF. The DNA of the CDR3 is TGCGCCAGCAGCCAAAATTTGGCTGGTGAGCAGTTCTTC. This sequence joins TRBV4-3 and TRBJ2-1; D gene unclear. CDR3 length: 13 residues. The V gene lost 2 bases and the J gene lost 9 bases, with 11 bases spanning the gap. Germline CDR1 reads LGHNA; CDR2 reads YSLEER.

This rearrangement joins TRBV20-1 to TRBJ2-3, with TRBD1 matching 8 bases. This CDR3 spans 14 amino acids. The V and J ends lost 2 bases and 5 bases, in that order; junction bases with no gene match: 6. CDR1 and CDR2 (germline): DFQATT, SNEGSKA (reference sequence). DNA for the CDR3: TGCAGTGCTAGAACGGCAGGGGGCCTAGATACGCAGTATTTT. It yields the protein CSARTAGGLDTQYF.

In its sample, this clonotype was seen a few times. The chain joins TRBV5-1 to TRBJ2-3; 9 bases fit TRBD1. This CDR3 has 15 amino acids. Trimming removed 2 bases from V and 0 bases from J; junction bases left unmatched: 1. The V gene's germline CDR1 is SGHRS and CDR2 YFSETQ. CDR3 protein: CASSFGQGSTDTQYF. CDR3 coding DNA: TGCGCCAGCAGCTTCGGACAGGGGAGCACAGATACGCAGTATTTT.

This clonotype occurred a few times. V is TRBV7-2 and J is TRBJ1-2; TRBD1 might be the D (5 bases). This CDR3 contains 14 residues. The germline V gene encodes CDR1 SGHTA and CDR2 FQGNSA. Trimming took off 1 base at V and 6 bases at J, with 12 bases between the two ends. The CDR3 DNA is TGTGCCAGCAGCTTAGGCCTCGGCAGGGATGGCTACACCTTC. This gives the protein CASSLGLGRDGYTF.

Ten or more counts support this clonotype. V gene TRBV12-3 or TRBV12-4 combines with J gene TRBJ1-2; D is unresolved. The CDR3 is made up of 12 amino acids. Between the trimmed V and J ends, which lost 2 bases and 8 bases, there was a span of 9 bases. The CDR3 loop reads CASSLIPGGYTF. The CDR3 region has the DNA TGTGCCAGCAGTTTAATTCCGGGGGGCTACACCTTC.

This clonotype was found a few times. This sequence joins TRBV5-1 and TRBJ2-1; D might be TRBD1 or TRBD2, each matching 5 bases. V gave up 5 bases and J gave up 8 bases, with 11 bases separating them. This CDR3 is 12 amino acids long. CDR1 is SGHRS and CDR2 is YFSETQ in the germline V gene. The CDR3 spells CASSRGVDEQFF. In nucleotides, the CDR3 is TGCGCCAGCAGTCGGGGCGTCGATGAGCAGTTCTTC.

This clonotype was counted at least ten times. This chain uses TRBV12-3 or TRBV12-4 with TRBJ1-2; 9 nucleotides line up with TRBD1. This CDR3 contains 15 residues. V shed 6 bases, J shed 4 bases, and the junction held 9 bases outside the gene matches. Here the CDR3 DNA reads TGTGCCAGCAGCCGTCCCGGGACAGGGCTCTATGGCTACACCTTC. It specifies CASSRPGTGLYGYTF.

This clonotype was seen at least ten times. V is TRBV7-8 and J is TRBJ2-2; 13 bases agree with TRBD2. There are 19 residues in the CDR3. Germline V CDR1 and CDR2: SGHVS, FQNEAQ. The V and J ends lost 5 bases and 2 bases, in that order; junction bases with no gene match: 11. The DNA of the CDR3 is TGTGCCAGCAGCCCGGCGACTAGCGGGGGGCCGATTAACACCGGGGAGCTGTTTTTT. This codes for CASSPATSGGPINTGELFF.

A remark on this clonotype: A single base separates this from a much larger clone, so it may be a read error. The V call is TRBV11-2, the J call TRBJ2-2; D is undetermined. Trimming removed 5 bases from V and 5 bases from J, with 12 bases in between. The CDR3 consists of 14 residues. Germline CDR1 SGHAT, CDR2 FQNNGV. The CDR3 sequence is CASSENPRTGELFF. CDR3 coding DNA: TGTGCCAGCAGCGAAAATCCCAGGACCGGGGAGCTGTTTTTT.

This clonotype was observed at least ten times. The chain employs TRBV12-3 or TRBV12-4 and TRBJ2-5, with a weak D call TRBD1 (6 bases). V lost 5 bases, J lost 6 bases, and 13 bases lay in between. The CDR3 has 13 amino acids. CDR3 in amino acids: CASSIGQRQTQYF. The CDR3 bases are TGTGCCAGCAGTATCGGACAGCGCCAGACCCAGTACTTC.

This clonotype was detected a few times. The CDR3 nucleotides are TGTGCCAGCAGCTTGGACTACACTTCACCCCTCCACTTT. Translation: CASSLDYTSPLHF. The chain combines TRBV7-2 with TRBJ1-6; D unresolved. Germline values: CDR1 SGHTA, CDR2 FQGNSA. V shed 3 bases and J shed 9 bases, with 9 bases lying between them. This CDR3 is 13 amino acids long.

This sequence joins TRBV24-1 and TRBJ2-1, with TRBD1 matching 9 bases. V shed 5 bases and J 7 bases; nucleotides not matched to a gene: 8. The germline V gene has CDR1 KGHDR and CDR2 SFDVKD. CDR3 length equals 15 residues. CDR3 protein: CATSVPGTGCNEQFF. CDR3 sequence (DNA): TGTGCCACCAGTGTCCCCGGGACAGGGTGTAATGAGCAGTTCTTC.

This clonotype has at least ten counts. The rearrangement links TRBV4-2 to TRBJ2-4; D is possibly TRBD1 (5 bases). Per germline, CDR1 LGHNA and CDR2 YNFKEQ. Trimming shortened V by 0 bases and J by 2 bases, and 14 bases separated the two germline ends. The CDR3 is 17 residues long. The DNA for the CDR3 is TGTGCCAGCAGCCAAGATGGGTTGGGGCCCTCCAAAAACATTCAGTACTTC. It encodes CASSQDGLGPSKNIQYF.

This chain uses TRBV24-1 with TRBJ2-3, with no clear D. V lost 2 bases and J 2 bases, leaving 4 bases between the germline ends. There are 13 residues in the CDR3. In germline, CDR1 is KGHDR, CDR2 SFDVKD. The CDR3 region is CATSDSDTDTQYF. CDR3 coding DNA: TGTGCCACCAGTGATTCGGACACAGATACGCAGTATTTT.

The chain joins TRBV7-2 to TRBJ1-1; D gene unclear. The germline CDR1 and CDR2 sequences are SGHTA and FQGNSA. Trimming stripped 4 bases from V and 3 bases from J, with 12 bases between. The CDR3 is 14 amino acids. CDR3 nucleotides: TGTGCCAGCAGCTCCCCCCCGGGCCACACTGAAGCTTTCTTT. Protein product: CASSSPPGHTEAFF.

Many counts were recorded for this clonotype. The CDR3 region has the DNA TGTGCCAGCAGCTTAAGTTTCAGCCAAGAGACCCAGTACTTC. Translated, it gives CASSLSFSQETQYF. The chain carries TRBV7-8 and TRBJ2-5, with no clear D. CDR1 is SGHVS, CDR2 FQNEAQ, per germline. The CDR3 length is 14 residues. V dropped 2 bases and J dropped 1 base, with 8 bases sitting between them.

The V and J genes are TRBV7-2 and TRBJ1-2; no reliable D call. The germline V gene encodes CDR1 SGHTA and CDR2 FQGNSA. Trimming took off 6 bases at V and 0 bases at J, with 8 bases between the two ends. The CDR3 extends over 13 amino acids. This chain's CDR3 is CASRAFPNYGYTF. The CDR3 region has the DNA TGTGCCAGCAGGGCCTTTCCTAACTATGGCTACACCTTC.

This clonotype occurred many times. The chain combines TRBV29-1 with TRBJ1-5, with 7 bases aligning to TRBD1. CDR1 and CDR2 (germline): SQVTM, ANQGSEA. Trimming took 4 bases from V and 5 from J; bases not matched to a gene: 2. The CDR3 has 12 residues. DNA for the CDR3: TGCAGCGTTGGCCAGGGGGATCAGCCCCAGCATTTT. It specifies CSVGQGDQPQHF.

This clonotype showed up many times. CDR3 residues: CASSQGGAAYEQYV. The CDR3 region has the DNA TGTGCCAGCAGCCAGGGTGGGGCCGCGTACGAGCAGTACGTC. The rearrangement links TRBV7-9 to TRBJ2-7; possibly TRBD1 for D (5 bases). The germline CDR1 and CDR2 sequences are SEHNR and FQNEAQ (reference sequence). The CDR3 is 14 amino acids. Trimming removed 5 bases from V and 4 bases from J, with 15 bases in between.